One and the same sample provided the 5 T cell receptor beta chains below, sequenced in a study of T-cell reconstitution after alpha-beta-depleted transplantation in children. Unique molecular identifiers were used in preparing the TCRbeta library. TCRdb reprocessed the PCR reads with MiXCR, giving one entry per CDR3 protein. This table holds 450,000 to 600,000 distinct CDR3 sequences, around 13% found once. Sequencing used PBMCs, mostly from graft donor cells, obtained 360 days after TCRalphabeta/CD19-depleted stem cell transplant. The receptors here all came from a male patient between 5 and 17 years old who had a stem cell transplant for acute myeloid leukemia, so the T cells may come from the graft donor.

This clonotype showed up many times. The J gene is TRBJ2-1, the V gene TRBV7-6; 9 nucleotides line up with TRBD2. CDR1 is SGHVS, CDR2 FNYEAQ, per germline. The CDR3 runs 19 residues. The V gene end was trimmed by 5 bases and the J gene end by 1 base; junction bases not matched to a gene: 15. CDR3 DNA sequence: TGTGCCAGCAGCCCCCACGTGTCTAGCGGGATGGGTTCCTACAATGAGCAGTTCTTC. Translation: CASSPHVSSGMGSYNEQFF.

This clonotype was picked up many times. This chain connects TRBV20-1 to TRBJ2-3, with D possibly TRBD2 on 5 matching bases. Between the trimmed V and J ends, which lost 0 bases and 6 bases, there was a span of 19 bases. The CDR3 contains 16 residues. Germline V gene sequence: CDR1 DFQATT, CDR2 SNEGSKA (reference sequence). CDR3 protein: CSARDLWLAHKDTQYF. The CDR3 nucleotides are TGCAGTGCTAGAGATCTTTGGCTAGCTCACAAGGATACGCAGTATTTT.

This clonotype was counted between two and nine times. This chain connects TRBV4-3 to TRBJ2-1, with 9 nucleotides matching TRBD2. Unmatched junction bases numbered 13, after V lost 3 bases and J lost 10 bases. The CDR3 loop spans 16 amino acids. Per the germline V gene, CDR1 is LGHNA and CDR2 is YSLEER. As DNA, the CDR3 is TGCGCCAGCAGCCACCCGGGACTAGCCCCCGGGGAGGAGCAGTTCTTC. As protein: CASSHPGLAPGEEQFF.

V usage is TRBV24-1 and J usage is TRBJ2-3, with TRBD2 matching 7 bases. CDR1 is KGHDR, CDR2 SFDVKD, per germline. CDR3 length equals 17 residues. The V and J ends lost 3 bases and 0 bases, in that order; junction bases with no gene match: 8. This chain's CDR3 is CATSDPRLAASTDTQYF. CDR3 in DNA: TGTGCCACCAGTGATCCAAGACTAGCAGCTAGCACAGATACGCAGTATTTT.

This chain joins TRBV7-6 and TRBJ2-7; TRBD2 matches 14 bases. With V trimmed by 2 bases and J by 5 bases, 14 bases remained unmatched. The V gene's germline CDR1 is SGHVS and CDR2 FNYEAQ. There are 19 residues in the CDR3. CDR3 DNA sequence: TGTGCCAGCAGCTTATGGGACAGGGGGACTAGCGGGAGTCGTAACGAGCAGTACTTC. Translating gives CASSLWDRGTSGSRNEQYF.